This T cell receptor (beta chain) was captured by sequencing in a study of cytomegalovirus exposure and HLA in healthy donors. Study results and caveats: Presence/absence analyses assumed roughly uniform sequencing depth across donors. Investigators reported around 150 TCR beta chains as tied to cytomegalovirus. V- and J-gene trimming in TCR beta was tied to a missense DCLRE1C variant by an analysis performed later. Prior analysis indicated that the majority of TCR beta V segments exhibited productivity approximately 90% or approximately 30% of the time.

It was with 60 Vbeta and 13 Jbeta primers that the PCR ran. Generated by immunoSEQ multiplex PCR, the TCRdb table keeps only in-frame clones and is missing some. Among over 150,000 clones listed, less than 85% were seen once. Of note for this clone: Its antigen is as yet unknown. A read error may account for a junction end that differs from germline.

The CDR3 runs to 13 residues. CDR1 is SGHNT and CDR2 is YYREEE in the germline V gene (reference sequence). The chain couples TRBV5-4 to TRBJ2-5; 9 bases line up with TRBD2. This clonotype was sampled from a man in his late teens or twenties in good health and CMV-seronegative. Sequenced sample: PBMCs. The CDR3 DNA sequence: TGTGCCAGCAGCTTGGGGGCGGGAGGGACCCGGTACTTC. This sequence encodes CASSLGAGGTRYF.